This TCR beta chain was identified in a study of fetal regulatory T cell absence and autoimmunity. Method: immunoSEQ multiplex PCR; TCRdb's copy keeps in-frame clones and lacks some. The sample holds approximately 94,000 clones, about two thirds seen once. Trimming cost V 4 bases and J 0 bases; bases outside gene matches: 10. The CDR3 contains 17 residues. The V gene's germline CDR1 is SGHNT and CDR2 YYREEE (reference sequence). The V and J genes are TRBV5-4 and TRBJ2-1; 7 bases are a match to TRBD2. The source is a male donor with IPEX syndrome. Sequenced: pancreas tissue. CDR3 in amino acids: CASSHKRGDSSYNEQFF. The CDR3 DNA follows: TGTGCCAGCAGCCACAAGCGGGGCGATAGCTCCTACAATGAGCAGTTCTTC.